The entry below gives a single T cell receptor beta chain sequence along with its context. This entry belongs to a study of blood T cell repertoires in COVID-19. The CDR3 spans 13 residues. V was trimmed by 0 bases and J by 0 bases, leaving 2 bases between them. Germline CDR1 and CDR2: SGHDT and YYEEEE. TCRdb's table, derived via immunoSEQ multiplex PCR, lists solely in-frame clones and lacks some. The table records about 200,000 clones, over 75% of them present only once. The sequenced sample consisted of peripheral blood. The sequence derives from a human donor in a cohort sampled during active COVID-19. The chain has TRBV5-6 and TRBJ2-3; D is uncertain. The CDR3, as DNA: TGTGCCAGCAGCTTGGTAAGCACAGATACGCAGTATTTT. Amino acid sequence: CASSLVSTDTQYF.